Below are 9 T cell receptor beta chains sequenced from a single sample in a study of OX40 agonist ivuxolimab in advanced cancers. Libraries were prepared by immunoSEQ multiplex PCR; TCRdb keeps only in-frame clonotypes and omits some of them. Here the sample spans approximately 90,000 clones, 90% to 95% being singletons. The sequencing here drew on CD4+ or CD8+ T cells sorted from blood, taken in a trial of the OX40 agonist ivuxolimab. These receptors came from an adult with an advanced solid tumor such as melanoma, head and neck, liver or kidney cancer.

The V gene is TRBV4-2, the J gene TRBJ2-1; 7 bases are shared with TRBD2. Looked up from germline, CDR1 is LGHNA and CDR2 is YNFKEQ. The V and J ends lost 2 bases and 9 bases, in that order; junction bases with no gene match: 10. The CDR3 runs 15 residues. The DNA of the CDR3 is TGTGCCAGCAGCCAACTAGCGGCAGACTCGGGTGAGCAGTTCTTC. It translates to CASSQLAADSGEQFF.

The count of this clone is one. J is TRBJ1-2 and V is TRBV19; D gene uncertain. The CDR3 consists of 13 residues. The V gene lost 6 bases and the J gene lost 4 bases, with 12 bases spanning the gap. In germline, CDR1 is LNHDA, CDR2 SQIVND (reference sequence). This CDR3 is CASSLDGIYGYTF. CDR3 nucleotides: TGTGCCAGTAGCCTGGACGGGATCTATGGCTACACCTTC.

In nucleotides, the CDR3 is TGTGCCAGCAGTAGGAGCGGGACTAGCGCCGTCAATGAGCAGTTCTTC. This codes for CASSRSGTSAVNEQFF. V usage is TRBV25-1 and J usage is TRBJ2-1; 10 positions match TRBD2. The ends lost 5 bases at V and 6 bases at J; junction bases unmatched: 10. The germline V gene encodes CDR1 MGHDK and CDR2 SYGVNS. This CDR3 is built from 16 residues.

V is TRBV9 and J is TRBJ1-2, with TRBD1 as a possible D gene (6 bases). This CDR3 has 13 residues. Trimming left V 0 bases short and J 8 bases short, with 11 bases between. Germline V gene lookup returns CDR1 SGDLS and CDR2 YYNGEE. The CDR3 coding sequence is TGTGCCAGCAGCGTAGACCGGGGGCACGGCTACACCTTC. It is translated as CASSVDRGHGYTF.

There are a few counts of this clone. The chain combines TRBV18 with TRBJ2-7, with 10 bases identical to TRBD1. The CDR3 covers 17 residues. Trimming took 2 bases from V and 7 from J; bases not matched to a gene: 14. In germline, CDR1 is KGHSH, CDR2 LQKENI. DNA for the CDR3: TGTGCCAGCTCACCAAGGTCGACCGGGACAGGGGCGCTGGAGCAGTACTTC. It encodes CASSPRSTGTGALEQYF.

The gene calls are TRBV7-2 and TRBJ2-3; maybe TRBD2 (6 bases). Germline V CDR1 and CDR2: SGHTA, FQGNSA. The CDR3 covers 16 residues. V was clipped by 6 bases and J by 2 bases, with 18 bases between them. CDR3 sequence: CASSSSGTLYTDTQYF. DNA of the CDR3: TGTGCCAGCAGTTCGTCCGGGACTTTATACACAGATACGCAGTATTTT.

This sequence joins TRBV7-2 and TRBJ1-4; 7 bases map to TRBD1. CDR1 is SGHTA, CDR2 FQGNSA, per germline. V was pared by 2 bases and J by 8 bases, with 5 bases of the junction left unmatched. The CDR3 has 14 residues. The CDR3 coding sequence is TGTGCCAGCAGCTTAAACAGGGGAGGAGAAAAACTGTTTTTT. It encodes CASSLNRGGEKLFF.

V is TRBV11-3 and J is TRBJ2-3; D is uncertain. CDR1 is SGHNT, CDR2 YENEEA, per germline. The germline V and J ends were trimmed by 4 bases and 2 bases, with 13 bases remaining between them. This CDR3 spans 15 amino acids. The CDR3 DNA follows: TGTGCCAGCAGCTCCCTACCGTCCCCCACAGATACGCAGTATTTT. As protein: CASSSLPSPTDTQYF.

V gene TRBV9 combines with J gene TRBJ1-3; 10 bases match TRBD1. Germline values: CDR1 SGDLS, CDR2 YYNGEE. Trimming took 3 bases from V and 7 from J; bases not matched to a gene: 1. This CDR3 has 13 amino acids. CDR3 bases: TGTGCCAGCAGCGCGACAGGGGGCAACACCATATATTTT. Encoded protein: CASSATGGNTIYF.